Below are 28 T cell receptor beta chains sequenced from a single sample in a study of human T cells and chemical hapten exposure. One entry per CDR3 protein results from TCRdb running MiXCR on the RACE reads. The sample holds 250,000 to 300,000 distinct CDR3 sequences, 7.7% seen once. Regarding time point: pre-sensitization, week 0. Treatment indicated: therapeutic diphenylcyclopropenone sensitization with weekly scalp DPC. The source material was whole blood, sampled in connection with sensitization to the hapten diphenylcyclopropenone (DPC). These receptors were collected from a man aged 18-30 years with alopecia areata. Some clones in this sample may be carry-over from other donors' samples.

The CDR3 DNA sequence: TGTGCCATCAGTGAGGGTGGCGGGGGTGGCACAGATACGCAGTATTTT. Its protein product is CAISEGGGGGTDTQYF. The rearrangement joins TRBV10-3 to TRBJ2-3; 7 nucleotides agree with TRBD2. From germline, CDR1 is ENHRY and CDR2 SYGVKD. The trim removed 2 bases at V and 1 base at J, leaving 6 bases unmatched. This CDR3 is built from 16 residues.

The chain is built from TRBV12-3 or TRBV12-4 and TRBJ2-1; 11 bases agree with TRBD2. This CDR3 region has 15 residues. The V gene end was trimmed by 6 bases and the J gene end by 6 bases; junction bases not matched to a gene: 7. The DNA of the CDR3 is TGTGCCAGCAGGGATCTAGCGGGGGGTTCCAATGAGCAGTTCTTC. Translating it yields CASRDLAGGSNEQFF.

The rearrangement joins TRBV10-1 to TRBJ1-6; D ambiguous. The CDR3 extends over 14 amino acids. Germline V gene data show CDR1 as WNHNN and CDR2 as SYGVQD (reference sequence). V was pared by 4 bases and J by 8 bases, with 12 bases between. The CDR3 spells CASSAGLGYSPLHF. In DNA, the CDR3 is TGCGCCAGCAGTGCCGGGTTAGGATATTCACCCCTCCACTTT.

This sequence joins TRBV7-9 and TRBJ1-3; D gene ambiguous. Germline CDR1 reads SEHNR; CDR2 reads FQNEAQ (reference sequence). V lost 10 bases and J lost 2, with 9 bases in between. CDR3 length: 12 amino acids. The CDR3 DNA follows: TGTGCCACCACACCTACTGGAAACACCATATATTTT. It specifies CATTPTGNTIYF. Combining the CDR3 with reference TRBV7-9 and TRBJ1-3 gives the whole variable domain DTGVSQNPRHKITKRGQNVTFRCDPISEHNRLYWYRQTLGQGPEFLTYFQNEAQLEKSRLLSDRFSAERPKGSFSTLEIQRTEQGDSAMYLCATTPTGNTIYFGEGSWLTVV.

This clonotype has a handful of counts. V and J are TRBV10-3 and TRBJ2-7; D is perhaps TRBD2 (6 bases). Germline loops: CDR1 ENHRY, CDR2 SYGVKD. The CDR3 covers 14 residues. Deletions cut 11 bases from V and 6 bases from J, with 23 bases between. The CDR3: CAARDTGTFLEQYF. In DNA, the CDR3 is TGTGCCGCGCGGGATACAGGCACTTTCCTCGAGCAGTACTTC.

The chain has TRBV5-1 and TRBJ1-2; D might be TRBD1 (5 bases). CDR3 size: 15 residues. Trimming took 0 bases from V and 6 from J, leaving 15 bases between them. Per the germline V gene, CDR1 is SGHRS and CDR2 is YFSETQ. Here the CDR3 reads CASSLDTGGNNGYTF. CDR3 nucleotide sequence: TGCGCCAGCAGCTTGGATACAGGAGGGAATAATGGCTACACCTTC.

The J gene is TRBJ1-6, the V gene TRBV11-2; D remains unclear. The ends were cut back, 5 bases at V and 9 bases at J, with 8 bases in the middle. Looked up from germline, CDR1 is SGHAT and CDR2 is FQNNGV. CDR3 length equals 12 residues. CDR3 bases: TGTGCCAGCAGCCGCTCCCTTTCACCCCTCCACTTT. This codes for CASSRSLSPLHF.

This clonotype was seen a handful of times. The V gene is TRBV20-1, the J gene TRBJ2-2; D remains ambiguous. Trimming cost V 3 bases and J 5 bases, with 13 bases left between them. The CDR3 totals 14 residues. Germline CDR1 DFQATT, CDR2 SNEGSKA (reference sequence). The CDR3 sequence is CSASPGLGTGELFF. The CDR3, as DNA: TGCAGTGCTAGCCCCGGGCTTGGGACCGGGGAGCTGTTTTTT.

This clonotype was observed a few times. The CDR3 coding sequence is TGTGCCAGCAGTTCGGGACCGGCGGAAGAGACCCAGTACTTC. Residues: CASSSGPAEETQYF. J is TRBJ2-5 and V is TRBV12-3 or TRBV12-4; D tentatively fits TRBD1 or TRBD2 (5 bases each). V was clipped by 4 bases and J by 3 bases, with 12 bases between them. CDR3 length equals 14 residues.

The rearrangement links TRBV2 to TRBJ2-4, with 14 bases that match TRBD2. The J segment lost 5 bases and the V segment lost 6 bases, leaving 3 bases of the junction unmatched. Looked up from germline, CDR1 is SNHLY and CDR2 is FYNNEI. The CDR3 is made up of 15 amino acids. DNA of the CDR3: TGTGCCAGCAGCACGACTAGCGGGGGGGAAAACATTCAGTACTTC. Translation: CASSTTSGGENIQYF.

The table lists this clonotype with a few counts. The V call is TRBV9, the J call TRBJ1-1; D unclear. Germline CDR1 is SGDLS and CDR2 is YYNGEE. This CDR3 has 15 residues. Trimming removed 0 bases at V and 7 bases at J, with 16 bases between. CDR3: CASSVGGTLRDEAFF. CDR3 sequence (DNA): TGTGCCAGCAGCGTAGGGGGTACATTGCGGGATGAAGCTTTCTTT. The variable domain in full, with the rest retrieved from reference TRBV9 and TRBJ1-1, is DSGVTQTPKHLITATGQRVTLRCSPRSGDLSVYWYQQSLDQGLQFLIQYYNGEERAKGNILERFSAQQFPDLHSELNLSSLELGDSALYFCASSVGGTLRDEAFFGQGTRLTVV.

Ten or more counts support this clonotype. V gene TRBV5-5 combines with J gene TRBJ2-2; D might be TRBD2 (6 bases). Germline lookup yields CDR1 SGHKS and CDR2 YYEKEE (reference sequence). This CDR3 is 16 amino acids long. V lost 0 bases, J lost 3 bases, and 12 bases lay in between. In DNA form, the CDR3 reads TGTGCCAGCAGCTTGGTGGCGGGGACGGACACCGGGGAGCTGTTTTTT. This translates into CASSLVAGTDTGELFF.

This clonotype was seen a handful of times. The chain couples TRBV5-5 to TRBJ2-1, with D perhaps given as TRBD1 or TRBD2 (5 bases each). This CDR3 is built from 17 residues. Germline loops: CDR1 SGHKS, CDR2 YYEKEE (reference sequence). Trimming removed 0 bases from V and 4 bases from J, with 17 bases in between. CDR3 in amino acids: CASSLVWGTMLYNEQFF. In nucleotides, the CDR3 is TGTGCCAGCAGCTTGGTTTGGGGGACCATGCTTTACAATGAGCAGTTCTTC.

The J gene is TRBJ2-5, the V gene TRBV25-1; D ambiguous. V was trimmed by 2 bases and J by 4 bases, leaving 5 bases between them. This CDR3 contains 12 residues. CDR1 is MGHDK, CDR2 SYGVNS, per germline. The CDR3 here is CASSEGGETQYF. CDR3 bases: TGTGCCAGCAGTGAAGGTGGAGAGACCCAGTACTTC.

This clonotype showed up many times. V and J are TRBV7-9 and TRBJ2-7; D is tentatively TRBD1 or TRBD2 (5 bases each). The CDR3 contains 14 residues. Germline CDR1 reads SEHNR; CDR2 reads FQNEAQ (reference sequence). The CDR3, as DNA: TGTGCCAGCAGCGCCCCCGGGACCTCCGACGAGCAGTACGTC. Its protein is CASSAPGTSDEQYV.

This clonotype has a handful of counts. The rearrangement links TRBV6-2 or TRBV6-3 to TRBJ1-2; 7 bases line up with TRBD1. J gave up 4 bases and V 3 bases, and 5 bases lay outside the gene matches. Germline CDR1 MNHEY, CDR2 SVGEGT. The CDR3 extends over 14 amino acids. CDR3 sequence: CASSYPGQVYGYTF. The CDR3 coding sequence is TGTGCCAGCAGTTATCCCGGACAGGTCTATGGCTACACCTTC.

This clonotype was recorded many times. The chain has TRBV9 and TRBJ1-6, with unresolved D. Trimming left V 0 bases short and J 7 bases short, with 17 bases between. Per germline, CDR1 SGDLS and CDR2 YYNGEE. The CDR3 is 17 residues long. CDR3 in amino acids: CASSVDTTGERNSPLHF. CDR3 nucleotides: TGTGCCAGCAGCGTAGATACTACCGGGGAGAGGAATTCACCCCTCCACTTT.

CDR3: CAISAGGGGSDTQYF. DNA for the CDR3: TGTGCCATCAGTGCCGGTGGAGGGGGTTCAGATACGCAGTATTTT. The V call is TRBV10-3, the J call TRBJ2-3; tentatively, D is TRBD1 or TRBD2 (6 bases each). The germline V gene has CDR1 ENHRY and CDR2 SYGVKD. V dropped 4 bases and J dropped 4 bases, with 15 bases sitting between them. This CDR3 spans 15 amino acids.

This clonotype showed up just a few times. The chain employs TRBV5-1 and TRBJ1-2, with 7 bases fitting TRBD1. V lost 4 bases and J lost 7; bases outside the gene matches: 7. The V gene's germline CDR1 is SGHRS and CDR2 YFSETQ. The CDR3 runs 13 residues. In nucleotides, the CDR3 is TGCGCCAGCAGCCCGACAGGGTCTGGTGGCTACACCTTC. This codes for CASSPTGSGGYTF. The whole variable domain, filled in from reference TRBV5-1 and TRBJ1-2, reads KAGVTQTPRYLIKTRGQQVTLSCSPISGHRSVSWYQQTPGQGLQFLFEYFSETQRNKGNFPGRFSGRQFSNSRSEMNVSTLELGDSALYLCASSPTGSGGYTFGSGTRLTVV.

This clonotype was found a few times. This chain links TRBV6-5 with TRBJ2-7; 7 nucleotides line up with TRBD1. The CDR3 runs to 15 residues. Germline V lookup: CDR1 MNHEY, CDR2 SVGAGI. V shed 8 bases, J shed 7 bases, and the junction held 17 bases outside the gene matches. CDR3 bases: TGTGCCAGCGGAGGTCCCTTAACAGGGGCAGGAGAGCAGTACTTC. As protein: CASGGPLTGAGEQYF.

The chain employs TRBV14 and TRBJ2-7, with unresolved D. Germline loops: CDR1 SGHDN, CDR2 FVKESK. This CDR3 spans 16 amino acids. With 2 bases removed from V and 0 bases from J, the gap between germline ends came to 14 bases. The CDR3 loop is CASSQYSTRASYEQYF. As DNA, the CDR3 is TGTGCCAGCAGCCAATATTCGACCCGGGCCTCCTACGAGCAGTACTTC.

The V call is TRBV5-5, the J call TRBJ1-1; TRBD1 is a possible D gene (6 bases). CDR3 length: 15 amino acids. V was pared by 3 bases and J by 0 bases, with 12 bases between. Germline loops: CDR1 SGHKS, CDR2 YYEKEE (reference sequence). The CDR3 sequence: CASSSVGALNTEAFF. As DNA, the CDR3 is TGTGCCAGCAGCTCGGTGGGGGCGTTGAACACTGAAGCTTTCTTT.

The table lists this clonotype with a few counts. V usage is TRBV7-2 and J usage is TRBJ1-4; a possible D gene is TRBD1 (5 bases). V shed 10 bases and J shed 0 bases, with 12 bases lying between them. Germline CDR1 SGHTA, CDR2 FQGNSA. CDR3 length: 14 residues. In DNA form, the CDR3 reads TGTGCCACCCACCAGGGTTCAACTAATGAAAAACTGTTTTTT. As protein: CATHQGSTNEKLFF.

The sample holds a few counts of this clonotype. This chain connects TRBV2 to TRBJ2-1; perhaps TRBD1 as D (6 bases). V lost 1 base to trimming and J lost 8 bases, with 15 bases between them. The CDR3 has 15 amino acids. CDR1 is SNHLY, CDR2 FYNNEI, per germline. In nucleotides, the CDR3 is TGTGCCAGCAGTGAAGGGACAGCGGTCCGCGATGAGCAGTTCTTC. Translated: CASSEGTAVRDEQFF.

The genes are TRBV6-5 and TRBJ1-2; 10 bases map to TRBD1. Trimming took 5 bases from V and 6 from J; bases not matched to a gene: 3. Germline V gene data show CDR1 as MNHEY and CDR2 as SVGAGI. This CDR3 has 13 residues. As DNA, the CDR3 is TGTGCCAGCAGTGACAGGGGGCCAGATGGCTACACCTTC. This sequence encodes CASSDRGPDGYTF.

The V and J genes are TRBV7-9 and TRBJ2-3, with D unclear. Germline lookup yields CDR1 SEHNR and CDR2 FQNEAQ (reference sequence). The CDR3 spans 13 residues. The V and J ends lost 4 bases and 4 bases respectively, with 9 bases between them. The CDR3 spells CASSSSLADTQYF. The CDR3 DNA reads TGTGCCAGCAGCTCCAGTTTAGCAGATACGCAGTATTTT.

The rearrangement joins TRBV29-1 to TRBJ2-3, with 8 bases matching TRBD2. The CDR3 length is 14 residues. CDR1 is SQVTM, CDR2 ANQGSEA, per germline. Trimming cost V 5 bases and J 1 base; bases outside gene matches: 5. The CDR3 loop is CSVSTAGGTDTQYF. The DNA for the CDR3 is TGCAGCGTTTCGACAGCGGGAGGCACAGATACGCAGTATTTT.

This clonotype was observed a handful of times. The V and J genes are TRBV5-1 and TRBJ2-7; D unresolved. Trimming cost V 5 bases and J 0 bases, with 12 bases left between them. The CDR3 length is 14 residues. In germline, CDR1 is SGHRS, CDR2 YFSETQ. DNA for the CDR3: TGCGCCAGCAGTGGTCAGGTAAACTCCTACGAGCAGTACTTC. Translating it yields CASSGQVNSYEQYF.